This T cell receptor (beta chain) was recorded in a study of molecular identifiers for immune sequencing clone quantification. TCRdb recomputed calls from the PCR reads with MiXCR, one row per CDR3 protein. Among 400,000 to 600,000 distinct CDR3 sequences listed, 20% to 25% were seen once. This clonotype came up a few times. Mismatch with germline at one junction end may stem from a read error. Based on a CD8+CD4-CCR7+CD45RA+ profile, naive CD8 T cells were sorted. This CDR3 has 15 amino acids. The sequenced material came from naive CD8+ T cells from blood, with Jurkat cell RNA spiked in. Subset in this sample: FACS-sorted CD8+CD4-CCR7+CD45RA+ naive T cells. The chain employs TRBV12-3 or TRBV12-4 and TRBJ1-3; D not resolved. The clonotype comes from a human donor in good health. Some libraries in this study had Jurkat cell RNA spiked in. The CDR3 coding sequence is TGTGCTAGCAGTTTGTTATCCGGTTCAGGAAACACCATATATTTT. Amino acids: CASSLLSGSGNTIYF.